This T cell receptor beta chain stems from a study of blood T cells in healthy people across ages. Overall study context: Every two T cells gave about one barcoded beta molecule via template switching.

The donors, aged 6 to 90, were healthy Caucasians from Russia. Combining a sample-barcoded 5' primer with a J-beta primer mix, a second PCR ran for 7 to 11 cycles. TCRdb reprocessed the 5' RACE reads with MiXCR, giving one entry per CDR3 protein. The table lists hundreds of thousands of distinct CDR3 sequences, approximately 60% of them singletons. Sequencing was carried out using blood. This clonotype was obtained from a man aged 40-50 years in good health.

The CDR3 nucleotides read TGTGCCACCAGTCCCTCGTCGGGGTGGTCTTTGGATACGCAGTATTTT. It specifies CATSPSSGWSLDTQYF. The chain recombines TRBV24-1 with TRBJ2-3; D is perhaps TRBD2 (5 bases). There are 16 residues in the CDR3. Trimming stripped 6 bases from V and 6 bases from J, with 21 bases between. The germline CDR1 and CDR2 sequences are KGHDR and SFDVKD.